The entry that follows covers one T cell receptor (beta chain) sequence. In the study's own analysis: For nucleated cells, counts were estimated from reference gene primer amplification. Produced via immunoSEQ multiplex PCR; TCRdb's table is partial and in-frame only. The DNA was the basis for D and trimming; V, J and clone size are from that table. The data show about 210,000 clones, about 91% seen once. These data come from a study of blood T cell repertoires in COVID-19. Study details: COVID-19 samples, acute and convalescent, were from the United States, Italy and Spain. The cDNA or gDNA used as material had been derived from T cells, B-cell-depleted T cells, or PBMCs.

CDR3 length: 13 amino acids. V was pared by 3 bases and J by 5 bases, with 3 bases of the junction left unmatched. Germline CDR1 reads SGHNT; CDR2 reads YYREEE (reference sequence). The clonotype was recovered from a young man with acute or convalescent COVID-19. The sample was peripheral blood. This chain uses TRBV5-4 with TRBJ1-1; 8 nucleotides line up with TRBD1. The CDR3 here is CASSSDRGTEAFF. CDR3 sequence (DNA): TGTGCCAGCAGCTCAGACAGGGGTACTGAAGCTTTCTTT.